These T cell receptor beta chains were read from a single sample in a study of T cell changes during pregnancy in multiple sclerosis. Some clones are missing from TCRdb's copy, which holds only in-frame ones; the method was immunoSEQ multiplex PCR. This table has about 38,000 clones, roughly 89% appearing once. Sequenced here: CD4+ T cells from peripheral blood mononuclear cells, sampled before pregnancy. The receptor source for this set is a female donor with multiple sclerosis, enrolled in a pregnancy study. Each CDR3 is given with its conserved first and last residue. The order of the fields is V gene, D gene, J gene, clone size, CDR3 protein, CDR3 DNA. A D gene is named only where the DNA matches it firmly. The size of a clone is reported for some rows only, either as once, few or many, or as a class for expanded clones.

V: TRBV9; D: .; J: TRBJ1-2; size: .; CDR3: CASSVSPEPLDYGYTF; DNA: TGTGCCAGCAGCGTATCCCCAGAACCCTTGGACTATGGCTACACCTTC
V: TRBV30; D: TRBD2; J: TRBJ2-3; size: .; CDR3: CAWSRGGGEDTQYF; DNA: TGTGCCTGGAGTCGGGGCGGGGGGGAGGATACGCAGTATTTT
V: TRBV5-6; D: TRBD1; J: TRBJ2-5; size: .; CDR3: CASSLGWTGPQETQYF; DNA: TGTGCCAGCAGCTTGGGGTGGACAGGGCCCCAAGAGACCCAGTACTTC
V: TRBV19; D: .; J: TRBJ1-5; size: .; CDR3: CASSRRQDMGNQPQHF; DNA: TGTGCCAGTAGTAGAAGACAGGATATGGGCAATCAGCCCCAGCATTTT
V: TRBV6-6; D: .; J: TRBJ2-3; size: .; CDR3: CASSYSSQKFTDTQYF; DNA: TGTGCCAGCAGTTACTCGTCGCAGAAATTCACAGATACGCAGTATTTT
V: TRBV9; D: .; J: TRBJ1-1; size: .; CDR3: CASSVDMWSTEAFF; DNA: TGTGCCAGCAGCGTGGACATGTGGAGCACTGAAGCTTTCTTT
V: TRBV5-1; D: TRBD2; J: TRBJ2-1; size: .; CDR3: CASSLLAAPNEQFF; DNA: TGCGCCAGCAGCTTACTAGCGGCTCCCAATGAGCAGTTCTTC
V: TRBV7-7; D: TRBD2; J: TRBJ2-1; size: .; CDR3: CASSPSSGGGEQFF; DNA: TGTGCTAGCAGCCCTTCTAGCGGGGGGGGTGAGCAGTTCTTC
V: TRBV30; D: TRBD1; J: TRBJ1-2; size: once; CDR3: CAWSTFPGTDYGYTF; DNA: TGTGCCTGGAGTACGTTCCCCGGGACAGACTATGGCTACACCTTC
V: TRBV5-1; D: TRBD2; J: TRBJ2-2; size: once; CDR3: CASSREGVTNTGELFF; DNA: TGCGCCAGCAGCCGGGAGGGGGTAACGAACACCGGGGAGCTGTTTTTT
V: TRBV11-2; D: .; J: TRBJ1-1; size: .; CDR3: CASSPSPGVWTEAFF; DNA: TGTGCCAGCAGCCCCTCCCCGGGGGTTTGGACTGAAGCTTTCTTT
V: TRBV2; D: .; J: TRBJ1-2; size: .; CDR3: CASSPKLFLYGYTF; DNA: TGTGCCAGCAGTCCCAAGCTTTTCCTCTATGGCTACACCTTC
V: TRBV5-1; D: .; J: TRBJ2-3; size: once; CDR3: CASSLNYATDTQYF; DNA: TGCGCCAGCAGCTTGAACTACGCCACAGATACGCAGTATTTT
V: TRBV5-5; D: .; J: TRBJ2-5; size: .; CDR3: CASSLSRAAPNLYF; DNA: TGTGCCAGCAGCTTGTCGCGGGCAGCGCCCAACCTGTACTTC
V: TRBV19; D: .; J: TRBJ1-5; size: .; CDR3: CASSLGGYQPQHF; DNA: TGTGCCAGTAGTCTGGGGGGTTACCAGCCCCAGCATTTT
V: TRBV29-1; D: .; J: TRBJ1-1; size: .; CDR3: CSVDGPGMGTEAFF; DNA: TGCAGCGTTGATGGCCCGGGGATGGGTACTGAAGCTTTCTTT
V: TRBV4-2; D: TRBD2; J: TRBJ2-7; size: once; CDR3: CAGSQTTAGGSYEQYF; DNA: TGTGCCGGCAGCCAAACGACGGCGGGGGGCTCCTACGAGCAGTACTTC
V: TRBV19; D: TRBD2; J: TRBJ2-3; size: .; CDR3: CASSIWTSGTDTQYF; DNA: TGTGCCAGTAGTATATGGACTAGCGGCACAGATACGCAGTATTTT
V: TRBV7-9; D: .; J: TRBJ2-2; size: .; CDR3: CASRTVYTGELFF; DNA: TGTGCCAGCAGAACAGTCTACACCGGGGAGCTGTTTTTT
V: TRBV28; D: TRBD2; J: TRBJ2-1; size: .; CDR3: CASSSVYGGTSGVEQFF; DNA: TGTGCCAGCAGCTCCGTTTATGGGGGGACTAGCGGTGTTGAGCAGTTCTTC
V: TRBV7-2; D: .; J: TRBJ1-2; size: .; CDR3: CASSPSGRLGGYTF; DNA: TGTGCCAGCAGCCCTAGTGGTCGCCTAGGTGGCTACACCTTC
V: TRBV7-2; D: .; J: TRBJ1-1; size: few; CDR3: CASSLARQGTAFF; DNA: TGTGCCAGCAGCTTAGCGCGGCAGGGAACAGCTTTCTTT
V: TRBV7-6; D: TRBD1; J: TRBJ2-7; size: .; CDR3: CASGNRDRGQQYF; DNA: TGTGCCAGCGGGAACCGGGACAGGGGCCAGCAGTACTTC